This T cell receptor beta chain was profiled in a study of cytomegalovirus exposure and HLA in healthy donors. Broader study findings: It was confirmed in vitro that a few of the CMV-associated chains were specific for CMV antigens.

Points on this clone: Its antigen remains unidentified.

The data were produced by immunoSEQ multiplex PCR, yet TCRdb's version contains in-frame clones alone and is incomplete. The table shows approximately 58,000 clones, with about 95% occurring only once. Separation from the approximately 660-subject first cohort characterized the roughly 130-subject validation cohort, to which the donors belonged. The receptor was isolated from a man between 18 and 29 years old in good health and CMV-seronegative. Sequenced material: PBMCs.

DNA of the CDR3: TGCGCCAGCAGCCAAGGAGTAGGGGATGAGCAGTTCTTC. This sequence encodes CASSQGVGDEQFF. The chain has TRBV4-1 and TRBJ2-1; D possibly corresponds to TRBD1 (5 bases). CDR3 length: 13 residues. Trimming took 1 base from V and 8 from J, leaving 9 bases between them. Germline CDR1 and CDR2: MGHRA and YSYEKL.